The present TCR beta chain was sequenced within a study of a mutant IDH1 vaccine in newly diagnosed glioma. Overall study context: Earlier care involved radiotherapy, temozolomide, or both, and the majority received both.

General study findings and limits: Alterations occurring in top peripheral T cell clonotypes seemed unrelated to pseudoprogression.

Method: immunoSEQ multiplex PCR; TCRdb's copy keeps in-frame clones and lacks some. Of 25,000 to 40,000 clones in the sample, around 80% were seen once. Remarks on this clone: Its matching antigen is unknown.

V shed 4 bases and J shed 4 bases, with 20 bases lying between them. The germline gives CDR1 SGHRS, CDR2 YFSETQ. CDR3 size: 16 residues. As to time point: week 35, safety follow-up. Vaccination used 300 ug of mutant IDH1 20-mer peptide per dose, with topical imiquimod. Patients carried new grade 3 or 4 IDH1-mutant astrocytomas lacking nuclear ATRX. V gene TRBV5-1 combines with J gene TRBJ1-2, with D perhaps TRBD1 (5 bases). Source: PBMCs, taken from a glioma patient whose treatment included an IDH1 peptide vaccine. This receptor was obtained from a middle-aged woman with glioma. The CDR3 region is CASSQGLGSDPYGYTF. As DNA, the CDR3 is TGCGCCAGCAGCCAGGGATTGGGGTCGGACCCCTATGGCTACACCTTC. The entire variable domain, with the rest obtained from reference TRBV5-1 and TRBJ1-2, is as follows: KAGVTQTPRYLIKTRGQQVTLSCSPISGHRSVSWYQQTPGQGLQFLFEYFSETQRNKGNFPGRFSGRQFSNSRSEMNVSTLELGDSALYLCASSQGLGSDPYGYTFGSGTRLTVV.